Below, 4 T cell receptor beta chains from the same sample are listed, as sequenced in a study of shared clonotypes between healthy human individuals. Method: immunoSEQ multiplex PCR; TCRdb's copy keeps in-frame clones and lacks some. The data contain roughly 1 million clones, about 75% of them singletons. Sequences were obtained from memory CD4+ T cells sorted from blood. Subset denoted: CD45RA-negative fraction. These receptors all come from a man between 18 and 29 years old in good health.

The V call is TRBV11-3, the J call TRBJ2-1, with 10 bases fitting TRBD1. Unmatched junction bases numbered 3, after V lost 3 bases and J lost 1 base. Germline loops: CDR1 SGHNT, CDR2 YENEEA. CDR3 size: 16 residues. CDR3 amino acids: CASSLEGQGSYNEQFF. The CDR3 DNA is TGTGCCAGCAGCTTGGAGGGACAGGGGTCCTACAATGAGCAGTTCTTC.

This sequence joins TRBV14 and TRBJ2-7; 11 bases are shared with TRBD1. V gave up 0 bases and J gave up 7 bases; unmatched junction bases: 5. This CDR3 region has 15 residues. CDR1 and CDR2 from the germline V gene are SGHDN and FVKESK. CDR3: CASSQEGQGAKEQYF. The CDR3 DNA reads as TGTGCCAGCAGCCAAGAAGGACAGGGGGCTAAGGAGCAGTACTTC.

The V gene is TRBV30, the J gene TRBJ1-2, with D perhaps TRBD1 (6 bases). The CDR3 covers 15 residues. Germline CDR1 GTSNPN, CDR2 SVGIG (reference sequence). Trimming removed 0 bases at V and 2 bases at J, with 13 bases between. As DNA, the CDR3 is TGTGCCTGGAGTGTAGGGGGGGCGGGCAACTATGGCTACACCTTC. Translating gives CAWSVGGAGNYGYTF.

A single count supports this clone. The chain recombines TRBV11-2 with TRBJ2-3; D perhaps matches TRBD2 (7 bases). Trimming shortened V by 6 bases and J by 5 bases, and 18 bases separated the two germline ends. CDR3 length equals 15 residues. Per germline, CDR1 SGHAT and CDR2 FQNNGV. CDR3: CASSSFGGGGDTQYF. The CDR3 DNA sequence: TGTGCCAGCAGTTCTTTCGGGGGCGGGGGAGATACGCAGTATTTT. Full variable domain (rest looked up from reference TRBV11-2 and TRBJ2-3): EAGVAQSPRYKIIEKRQSVAFWCNPISGHATLYWYQQILGQGPKLLIQFQNNGVVDDSQLPKDRFSAERLKGVDSTLKIQPAKLEDSAVYLCASSSFGGGGDTQYFGPGTRLTVL.